This TCR beta chain was captured in a study of CD8 T cells in ankylosing spondylitis. V was clipped by 2 bases and J by 0 bases; unmatched bases: 0. The length of the CDR3 is 14 residues. From germline, CDR1 is SQVTM and CDR2 ANQGSEA. This clonotype showed up many times. Its specificity is unknown. Study conclusions and caveats: Disease-linked clones bore a CD8+ phenotype, appearing relatively rarely in peripheral blood. Reports say disease-linked clones showed up significantly more in matched ankylosing spondylitis synovial fluid.

For TCR beta, libraries came from quantitative 5'-RACE with molecular barcodes. TCRdb redid the calling of the 5' RACE reads with MiXCR, one entry per CDR3 protein. Here the sample spans 300,000 to 400,000 distinct CDR3 sequences, roughly 20% being singletons. Sequenced sample: blood, either unsorted or a sorted T cell fraction (not recorded which). This chain joins TRBV29-1 and TRBJ2-2, with 7 bases that match TRBD2. The clonotype was recovered from a male donor with ankylosing spondylitis or in good health (not recorded which). The CDR3 sequence is CSVESGANTGELFF. CDR3 sequence (DNA): TGCAGCGTTGAAAGCGGGGCGAACACCGGGGAGCTGTTTTTT.